The 31 T cell receptor beta chains below were found in one sample sequenced in a study of T-cell reconstitution after alpha-beta-depleted transplantation in children. TCRbeta library preparation incorporated unique molecular identifiers. TCRdb itself ran the PCR reads through MiXCR, one entry per CDR3 protein. The sample records about a million distinct CDR3 sequences, about 29% being singletons. The sample in question was PBMCs, mostly from graft donor cells, obtained 360 days after TCRalphabeta/CD19-depleted stem cell transplant. These receptors all come from a boy in the first two years of life who had a stem cell transplant for SCID, so the T cells may come from the graft donor.

This clonotype was counted a few times. The rearrangement joins TRBV3-1 to TRBJ1-2; 8 nucleotides match TRBD1. CDR3 length equals 15 residues. With V trimmed by 4 bases and J by 4 bases, 8 bases remained unmatched. Germline-derived CDR1 and CDR2 are LGHDT and YNNKEL (reference sequence). CDR3 region: CASSPGRTGFYGYTF. DNA for the CDR3: TGTGCCAGCAGCCCAGGAAGGACAGGGTTCTATGGCTACACCTTC.

The chain links TRBV6-5 to TRBJ2-7; no clear D. From germline, CDR1 is MNHEY and CDR2 SVGAGI. Trimming left V 2 bases short and J 3 bases short, with 14 bases between. The CDR3 has 15 residues. The CDR3 coding sequence is TGTGCCAGCAGTTACGAGCTCCTCCCCCACTACGAGCAGTACTTC. The encoded protein is CASSYELLPHYEQYF.

V and J are TRBV6-2 or TRBV6-3 and TRBJ1-1; 8 bases line up with TRBD1. The junction had 18 bases not matched to a gene; V was cut back by 8 bases and J by 4 bases. Germline CDR1 MNHEY, CDR2 SVGEGT. The CDR3 length is 17 residues. The CDR3 spells CASLRGQGIWGGTEAFF. The CDR3, as DNA: TGTGCCAGCCTCAGGGGGCAGGGAATTTGGGGCGGCACTGAAGCTTTCTTT.

V gene TRBV5-6 combines with J gene TRBJ2-4; 10 bases match TRBD1. There are 14 residues in the CDR3. The V and J ends lost 4 bases and 6 bases, in that order; junction bases with no gene match: 4. CDR1 and CDR2 (germline): SGHDT, YYEEEE. The CDR3 is CASSPDRGINIQYF. The CDR3 nucleotides are TGTGCCAGCAGCCCGGACAGGGGGATAAACATTCAGTACTTC. Full variable domain (missing parts from reference TRBV5-6 and TRBJ2-4): DAGVTQSPTHLIKTRGQQVTLRCSPKSGHDTVSWYQQALGQGPQFIFQYYEEEERQRGNFPDRFSGHQFPNYSSELNVNALLLGDSALYLCASSPDRGINIQYFGAGTRLSVL.

The J gene is TRBJ1-2, the V gene TRBV12-3 or TRBV12-4; D might be TRBD1 (6 bases). This CDR3 has 15 amino acids. V shed 5 bases and J shed 2 bases, with 15 bases lying between them. The CDR3 loop is CASSHRVGGNYGYTF. CDR3 in DNA: TGTGCCAGCAGTCACAGGGTTGGCGGAAACTATGGCTACACCTTC.

The genes are TRBV2 and TRBJ1-1; D gene unclear. V was clipped by 6 bases and J by 7 bases, with 21 bases between them. Germline V gene sequence: CDR1 SNHLY, CDR2 FYNNEI. The CDR3 runs 15 residues. The CDR3: CASRTSGGRTDEAFF. The CDR3 coding sequence is TGTGCCAGCAGGACCTCGGGCGGCCGGACGGATGAAGCTTTCTTT.

The chain couples TRBV6-6 to TRBJ1-1; no clear D gene. Looked up from germline, CDR1 is MNHNY and CDR2 is SVGAGI (reference sequence). The ends were cut back, 7 bases at V and 0 bases at J, with 9 bases in the middle. The CDR3 consists of 13 residues. The CDR3 is CASKSRLNTEAFF. The DNA for the CDR3 is TGTGCCAGCAAAAGTAGACTGAACACTGAAGCTTTCTTT.

The gene calls are TRBV15 and TRBJ2-2, with 7 bases aligning to TRBD1. V was clipped by 0 bases and J by 4 bases; unmatched bases: 8. The CDR3 covers 17 residues. Per germline, CDR1 LNHNV and CDR2 YYDKDF (reference sequence). The chain's CDR3 is CATSRDQRQGGTGELFF. The DNA of the CDR3 is TGTGCCACCAGCAGAGATCAGCGACAGGGTGGCACCGGGGAGCTGTTTTTT. Based on the CDR3 plus reference TRBV15 and TRBJ2-2, the full variable domain is DAMVIQNPRYQVTQFGKPVTLSCSQTLNHNVMYWYQQKSSQAPKLLFHYYDKDFNNEADTPDNFQSRRPNTSFCFLDIRSPGLGDTAMYLCATSRDQRQGGTGELFFGEGSRLTVL.

This clonotype was seen more than once but under ten times. A read error is possible here, since a much larger clone lies one base away. This chain links TRBV20-1 with TRBJ2-7, with 8 bases matching TRBD2. The CDR3 has 12 residues. V lost 3 bases to trimming and J lost 5 bases; unmatched junction nucleotides: 3. Germline V lookup: CDR1 DFQATT, CDR2 SNEGSKA (reference sequence). The CDR3 DNA follows: TGCAGTGCTAGCGGGGGGGCCCACGAGCAGTACTTC. It codes for CSASGGAHEQYF.

The chain is built from TRBV3-1 and TRBJ2-7, with D perhaps assigned TRBD1 or TRBD2 (5 bases each). The CDR3 contains 18 residues. The V and J ends lost 4 bases and 2 bases respectively, with 24 bases between them. The germline V gene encodes CDR1 LGHDT and CDR2 YNNKEL (reference sequence). The CDR3 region has the DNA TGTGCCAGCAGCCCAACGGCCGCGGGTCAGGGAGACCCCTACGAGCAGTACTTC. Its translation is CASSPTAAGQGDPYEQYF.

The V gene is TRBV3-1, the J gene TRBJ2-2; 12 positions agree with TRBD2. The V gene's germline CDR1 is LGHDT and CDR2 YNNKEL (reference sequence). The CDR3 has 18 residues. The junction had 8 bases not matched to a gene; V was cut back by 1 base and J by 5 bases. This CDR3 is CASSQGLAGGQLTGELFF. The CDR3 DNA follows: TGTGCCAGCAGCCAAGGCCTAGCGGGGGGGCAGCTAACCGGGGAGCTGTTTTTT.

In its sample, this clonotype was seen a few times. This sequence joins TRBV12-3 or TRBV12-4 and TRBJ2-1; perhaps TRBD1 as D (6 bases). Between the trimmed V and J ends, which lost 5 bases and 0 bases, there was a span of 17 bases. The CDR3 length is 17 residues. Here the CDR3 DNA reads TGTGCCAGCAGTCATCCGACAGGTCCTAGCTCCTACAATGAGCAGTTCTTC. Protein: CASSHPTGPSSYNEQFF.

This clonotype came up a few times. This rearrangement joins TRBV5-1 to TRBJ1-1; perhaps TRBD1 as D (5 bases). Germline CDR1 and CDR2: SGHRS and YFSETQ. Trimming left V 1 base short and J 6 bases short, with 13 bases between. The CDR3 is 14 residues long. In DNA, the CDR3 is TGCGCCAGCAGCTTGTGGGACTTCGGGGCTGAAGCTTTCTTT. Translated, it gives CASSLWDFGAEAFF.

J is TRBJ2-3 and V is TRBV4-1, with 7 bases identical to TRBD2. The junction had 13 bases not matched to a gene; V was cut back by 5 bases and J by 5 bases. CDR3 length equals 16 residues. CDR1 is MGHRA and CDR2 is YSYEKL in the germline V gene. CDR3 loop: CASSDPRASGRDTQYF. The DNA for the CDR3 is TGCGCCAGCAGCGATCCCCGGGCTAGCGGACGAGATACGCAGTATTTT.

This clonotype has only a few counts. Here the CDR3 DNA reads TGTGCCAGCAGCCCTCAGGGGATCACCTACAATGAGCAGTTCTTC. It yields the protein CASSPQGITYNEQFF. This chain uses TRBV11-1 with TRBJ2-1, with a weak D call TRBD1 (6 bases). This CDR3 is 15 amino acids long. The V end was cut by 5 bases, the J end by 2 bases, with 13 bases between. Germline V gene data show CDR1 as SGHAT and CDR2 as FQDESV (reference sequence).

This clonotype was found a few times. This rearrangement joins TRBV12-3 or TRBV12-4 to TRBJ1-1; no clear D. CDR3 length: 13 residues. Trimming took off 5 bases at V and 4 bases at J, with 11 bases between the two ends. CDR3 nucleotide sequence: TGTGCCAGCAGTCTAAGAAGGTCCACTGAAGCTTTCTTT. It specifies CASSLRRSTEAFF.

The rearrangement joins TRBV7-3 to TRBJ1-2; D not certain. Germline CDR1 reads SGHTA; CDR2 reads FQGTGA. The CDR3 extends over 13 amino acids. The germline V and J ends were trimmed by 5 bases and 3 bases, with 10 bases remaining between them. The CDR3 coding sequence is TGTGCCAGCAGCGAGGAGGCCCACTATGGCTACACCTTC. Protein product: CASSEEAHYGYTF.

V is TRBV29-1 and J is TRBJ2-3, with 8 bases that match TRBD1. Per the germline V gene, CDR1 is SQVTM and CDR2 is ANQGSEA. The CDR3 totals 13 residues. After removal of 6 bases from V and 2 bases from J, the junction contained 4 bases not matched to a gene. The CDR3 region has the DNA TGCAGCGTAGGGACAGGCTTCACAGATACGCAGTATTTT. It specifies CSVGTGFTDTQYF.

The V and J genes are TRBV12-3 or TRBV12-4 and TRBJ2-2, with 7 bases identical to TRBD2. Trimming removed 7 bases from V and 7 bases from J; junction bases left unmatched: 15. The CDR3 loop spans 16 amino acids. The CDR3 loop is CASNYLTSRPIGELFF. The CDR3 nucleotides are TGTGCCAGCAATTACCTGACTAGCAGGCCAATCGGGGAGCTGTTTTTT.

The chain couples TRBV11-2 to TRBJ2-1; TRBD1 agrees at 7 bases. V gave up 5 bases and J gave up 3 bases; unmatched junction bases: 10. CDR1 and CDR2 (germline): SGHAT, FQNNGV. This CDR3 has 16 residues. Written as DNA, the CDR3 is TGTGCCAGCAGCGCGAACAGGGGCCTCTTCTACAATGAGCAGTTCTTC. This gives the protein CASSANRGLFYNEQFF.

This clonotype appeared a few times. The chain is built from TRBV6-5 and TRBJ2-7, with TRBD1 identical over 9 bases. Unmatched junction bases numbered 10, after V lost 2 bases and J lost 5 bases. CDR1 and CDR2 from the germline V gene are MNHEY and SVGAGI. The length of the CDR3 is 16 residues. The CDR3: CASSYPTGTGRHEQYF. DNA of the CDR3: TGTGCCAGCAGTTACCCAACCGGGACAGGGAGGCACGAGCAGTACTTC.

The chain couples TRBV27 to TRBJ2-5, with 7 positions matching TRBD2. The CDR3 is 15 residues long. With V trimmed by 0 bases and J by 6 bases, 7 bases remained unmatched. CDR1 is MNHEY and CDR2 is SMNVEV in the germline V gene (reference sequence). Written as DNA, the CDR3 is TGTGCCAGCAGTTTATCCTGGGAGGGCCGAAAGACCCAGTACTTC. This translates into CASSLSWEGRKTQYF.

This clonotype was picked up a small number of times. V and J are TRBV6-2 or TRBV6-3 and TRBJ2-2, with 8 nucleotides matching TRBD2. The germline V gene has CDR1 MNHEY and CDR2 SVGEGT. V shed 4 bases, J shed 6 bases, and the junction held 7 bases outside the gene matches. This CDR3 is 15 amino acids long. The CDR3 loop is CASSLGGGGSGELFF. The CDR3 nucleotides read TGTGCCAGCAGTTTGGGGGGCGGGGGGTCCGGGGAGCTGTTTTTT.

This rearrangement joins TRBV29-1 to TRBJ1-1; tentatively, D is TRBD1 (6 bases). There are 15 residues in the CDR3. Germline CDR1 reads SQVTM; CDR2 reads ANQGSEA. The ends were cut back, 3 bases at V and 0 bases at J, with 14 bases in the middle. CDR3 DNA: TGCAGCGTTGACCAAGACAGGCTGTTGAACACTGAAGCTTTCTTT. It is translated as CSVDQDRLLNTEAFF.

This chain connects TRBV29-1 to TRBJ2-3; 8 positions match TRBD1. Germline trimming cut 5 bases from V and 1 base from J; bases unmatched to any gene: 5. The CDR3 sequence is 14 residues long. The germline V gene has CDR1 SQVTM and CDR2 ANQGSEA. The CDR3 is CSVMGTGGTDTQYF. CDR3 DNA sequence: TGCAGCGTTATGGGGACAGGAGGCACAGATACGCAGTATTTT.

This clonotype was detected only a few times. The chain uses TRBV25-1 and TRBJ2-3; 7 nucleotides align to TRBD1. Germline values: CDR1 MGHDK, CDR2 SYGVNS. This CDR3 contains 16 residues. V shed 4 bases and J 1 base; nucleotides not matched to a gene: 8. CDR3 in amino acids: CASSGGDRVGTDTQYF. The DNA for the CDR3 is TGTGCCAGCAGTGGGGGCGACAGGGTCGGCACAGATACGCAGTATTTT. The whole variable domain, remainder taken from reference TRBV25-1 and TRBJ2-3, is EADIYQTPRYLVIGTGKKITLECSQTMGHDKMYWYQQDPGMELHLIHYSYGVNSTEKGDLSSESTVSRIRTEHFPLTLESARPSHTSQYLCASSGGDRVGTDTQYFGPGTRLTVL.

This rearrangement joins TRBV20-1 to TRBJ2-2; weak D call: TRBD2 (6 bases). Trimming removed 3 bases from V and 4 bases from J, with 12 bases in between. This CDR3 contains 14 residues. Germline CDR1 and CDR2: DFQATT and SNEGSKA (reference sequence). The CDR3 sequence is CSARGSGLTGELFF. The CDR3 bases are TGCAGTGCTAGGGGTAGCGGTCTCACCGGGGAGCTGTTTTTT.

This clonotype was detected only a few times. The V call is TRBV29-1, the J call TRBJ2-5; 10 nucleotides align to TRBD1. This CDR3 is 14 amino acids long. Germline CDR1 reads SQVTM; CDR2 reads ANQGSEA. V was pared by 4 bases and J by 6 bases, with 8 bases of the junction left unmatched. CDR3 bases: TGCAGCGTTGCATCGACAGGGGGCGAGAAGACCCAGTACTTC. This codes for CSVASTGGEKTQYF.

V gene TRBV11-2 combines with J gene TRBJ2-7; 9 bases map to TRBD1. Looked up from germline, CDR1 is SGHAT and CDR2 is FQNNGV. J was trimmed by 5 bases and V by 5 bases; bases with no gene match: 13. The CDR3 extends over 16 amino acids. The CDR3 nucleotides read TGTGCCAGCAGCCCCATAACAGGGGGCTGGACTGACGAGCAGTACTTC. Translated: CASSPITGGWTDEQYF.

This clonotype was counted a few times. The chain has TRBV15 and TRBJ2-1; 8 nucleotides match TRBD2. The germline V gene has CDR1 LNHNV and CDR2 YYDKDF (reference sequence). The CDR3 is 18 residues long. Germline trimming cut 2 bases from V and 10 bases from J; bases unmatched to any gene: 19. In DNA form, the CDR3 reads TGTGCCACCAGCAGACGTCGTCGGGATTTCGGGGGGGTTGGGGAGCAGTTCTTC. Protein sequence: CATSRRRRDFGGVGEQFF.

There are many counts of this clonotype. J is TRBJ2-1 and V is TRBV5-5, with D uncertain. V lost 3 bases to trimming and J lost 5 bases, with 12 bases between them. The CDR3 extends over 14 amino acids. The germline CDR1 and CDR2 sequences are SGHKS and YYEKEE (reference sequence). CDR3 sequence reads: CASSYLYTHNEQFF. In nucleotides, the CDR3 is TGTGCCAGCAGCTACCTATACACACACAATGAGCAGTTCTTC. Drawing the rest from reference TRBV5-5 and TRBJ2-1, the complete variable domain is DAGVTQSPTHLIKTRGQQVTLRCSPISGHKSVSWYQQVLGQGPQFIFQYYEKEERGRGNFPDRFSARQFPNYSSELNVNALLLGDSALYLCASSYLYTHNEQFFGPGTRLTVL.